This TCR beta chain was obtained from a study of T-cell memory formation after mild COVID-19. Trimming removed 1 base from V and 2 bases from J, with 7 bases in between. The CDR3 is 14 residues long. Germline V gives CDR1 MGHRA, CDR2 YSYEKL. TCRdb analysed the 5' RACE reads with MiXCR anew, one entry per CDR3 protein. The repertoire holds about 58,000 distinct CDR3 sequences, with about 30% as singletons. Only a few counts were recorded for this clonotype. What it recognizes is unknown. Study-wide points: Contracting CD4+ clones sat mainly in CM and EM; CD8+ in EMRA.

The rearrangement joins TRBV4-1 to TRBJ2-3; tentatively, D is TRBD1 or TRBD2 (5 bases each). This clonotype was sampled from a man younger than 35 who had mild COVID-19 (a few samples of this study predate the infection). Cell type and time point are not known. The sample comprised PBMCs or a T cell subset sorted from them (not recorded which). CDR3 loop: CASSQGGATDTQYF. Written as DNA, the CDR3 is TGCGCCAGCAGCCAAGGAGGGGCCACAGATACGCAGTATTTT.